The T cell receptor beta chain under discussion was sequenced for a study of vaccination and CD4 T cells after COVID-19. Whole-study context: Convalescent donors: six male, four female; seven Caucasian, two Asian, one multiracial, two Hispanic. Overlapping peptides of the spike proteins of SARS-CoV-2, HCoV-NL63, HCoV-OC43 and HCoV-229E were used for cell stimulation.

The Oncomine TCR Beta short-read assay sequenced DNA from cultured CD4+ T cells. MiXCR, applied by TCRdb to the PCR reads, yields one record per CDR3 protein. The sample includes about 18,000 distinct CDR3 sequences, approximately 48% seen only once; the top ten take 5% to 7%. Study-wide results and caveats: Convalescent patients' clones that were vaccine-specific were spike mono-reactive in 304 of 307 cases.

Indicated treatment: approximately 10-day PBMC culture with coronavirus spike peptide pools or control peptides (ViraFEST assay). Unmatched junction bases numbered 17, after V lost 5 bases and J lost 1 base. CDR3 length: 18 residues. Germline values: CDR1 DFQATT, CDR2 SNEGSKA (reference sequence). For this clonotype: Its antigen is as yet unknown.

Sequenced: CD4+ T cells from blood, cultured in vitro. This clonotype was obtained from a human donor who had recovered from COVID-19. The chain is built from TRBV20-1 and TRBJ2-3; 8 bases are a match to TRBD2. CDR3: CSAGHGGASGSRTDTQYF. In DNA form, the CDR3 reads TGCAGTGCTGGCCATGGGGGGGCTAGCGGGTCCCGCACAGATACGCAGTATTTT.